This T cell receptor beta chain was profiled in a study of CD8 T cells in ankylosing spondylitis. The length of the CDR3 is 15 residues. V shed 1 base and J 4 bases; nucleotides not matched to a gene: 5. In germline, CDR1 is DFQATT, CDR2 SNEGSKA (reference sequence). On this clonotype itself: The target antigen is unknown.

TCRdb passed the 5' RACE reads through MiXCR, listing each CDR3 protein once. The table records roughly 700,000 distinct CDR3 sequences, around 17% of them present only once. Study results and caveats: Disease-linked clones reportedly concentrated significantly in matched ankylosing spondylitis synovial fluid. Blood of patients with ankylosing spondylitis appeared to be characterized by a TCR beta motif of eight highly homologous variants.

The sequence was collected from a male donor with ankylosing spondylitis. Sequenced sample: blood, either unsorted or a sorted T cell fraction (not recorded which). V and J are TRBV20-1 and TRBJ2-3, with 10 bases matching TRBD1. CDR3 residues: CSARADRGPADTQYF. The DNA of the CDR3 is TGCAGTGCTAGAGCAGACAGGGGGCCCGCAGATACGCAGTATTTT.